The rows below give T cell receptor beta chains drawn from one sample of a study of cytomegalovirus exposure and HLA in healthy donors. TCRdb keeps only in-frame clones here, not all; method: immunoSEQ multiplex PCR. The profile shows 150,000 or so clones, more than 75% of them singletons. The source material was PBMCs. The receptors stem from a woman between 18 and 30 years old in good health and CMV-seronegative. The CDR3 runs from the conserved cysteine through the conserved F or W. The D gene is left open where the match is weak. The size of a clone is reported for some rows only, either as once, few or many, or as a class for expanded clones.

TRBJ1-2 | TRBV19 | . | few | CASLGDITSYGYTF | TGTGCCAGCCTCGGGGACATAACGTCCTATGGCTACACCTTC
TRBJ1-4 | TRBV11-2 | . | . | CASSLGQKTTNEKLFF | TGTGCCAGCAGCCTCGGACAGAAGACAACTAATGAAAAACTGTTTTTT
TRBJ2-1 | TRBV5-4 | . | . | CASSLAGATYNEQFF | TGTGCCAGCAGCTTAGCGGGTGCTACCTACAATGAGCAGTTCTTC
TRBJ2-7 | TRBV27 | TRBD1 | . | CASSVDRGLYEQYF | TGTGCCAGCTCGGTTGACAGGGGACTCTACGAGCAGTACTTC
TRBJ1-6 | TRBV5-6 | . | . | CASSLAGVSPLHF | TGTGCCAGCAGCTTGGCGGGGGTTTCACCCCTCCACTTT
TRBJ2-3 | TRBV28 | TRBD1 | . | CASSLTGGNTDTQYF | TGTGCCAGCAGTTTAACAGGGGGGAACACAGATACGCAGTATTTT
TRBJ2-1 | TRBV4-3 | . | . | CASSQGGGLNEQFF | TGCGCCAGCAGCCAAGGGGGGGGCCTAAATGAGCAGTTCTTC
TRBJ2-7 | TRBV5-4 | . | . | CASSLRPEAPEQYF | TGTGCCAGCAGCTTGCGTCCAGAGGCCCCCGAGCAGTACTTC
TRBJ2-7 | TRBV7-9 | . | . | CASSPDWQQYF | TGTGCCAGCAGCCCGGACTGGCAGCAGTACTTC
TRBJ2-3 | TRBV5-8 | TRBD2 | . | CASSLWPSGGDTQYF | TGTGCCAGCAGCTTATGGCCTAGCGGGGGGGATACGCAGTATTTT
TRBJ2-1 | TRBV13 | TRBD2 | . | CASSYPTSGGTYNEQFF | TGTGCCAGCAGTTACCCGACTAGCGGGGGCACATACAATGAGCAGTTCTTC
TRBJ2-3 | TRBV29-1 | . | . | CSVDPWGPTDTQYF | TGCAGCGTTGACCCTTGGGGCCCCACAGATACGCAGTATTTT
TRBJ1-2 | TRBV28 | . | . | CASIEGTGLYYGYTF | TGTGCCAGCATTGAAGGAACAGGGCTTTACTATGGCTACACCTTC
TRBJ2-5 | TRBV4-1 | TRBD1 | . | CASSQADRGQETQYF | TGCGCCAGCAGCCAAGCGGACAGGGGGCAGGAGACCCAGTACTTC
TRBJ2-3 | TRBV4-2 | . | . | CASSQGASGTDTQYF | TGTGCCAGCAGCCAGGGGGCCTCAGGCACAGATACGCAGTATTTT
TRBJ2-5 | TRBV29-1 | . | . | CSSLRVETQYF | TGCAGCTCCTTGCGGGTCGAGACCCAGTACTTC
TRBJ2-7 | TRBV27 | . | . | CASSPDTIGDEQYF | TGTGCCAGCAGTCCTGACACGATCGGTGACGAGCAGTACTTC
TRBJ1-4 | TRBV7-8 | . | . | CASSLSRQFNEKLFF | TGTGCCAGCAGCTTAAGTAGACAGTTTAATGAAAAACTGTTTTTT
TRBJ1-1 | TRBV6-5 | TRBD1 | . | CAGSKGAGAEAFF | TGTGCCGGATCCAAGGGGGCAGGCGCTGAAGCTTTCTTT
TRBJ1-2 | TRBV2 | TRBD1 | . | CASRGAGGVRGYTF | TGTGCCAGCAGGGGCGCAGGGGGTGTAAGGGGCTACACCTTC
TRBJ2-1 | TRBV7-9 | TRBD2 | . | CASSPGLAGGSEQFF | TGTGCCAGCAGCCCGGGACTAGCGGGGGGATCTGAGCAGTTCTTC
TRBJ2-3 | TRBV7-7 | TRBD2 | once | CASSRLAGGFTDTQYF | TGTGCTAGCAGCCGACTAGCGGGAGGCTTCACAGATACGCAGTATTTT
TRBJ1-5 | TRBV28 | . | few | CASGPGWSGNQPQHF | TGTGCCAGCGGCCCCGGGTGGTCGGGCAATCAGCCCCAGCATTTT
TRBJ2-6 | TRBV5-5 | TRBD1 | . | CASSGTGTGANVLTF | TGTGCCAGCAGCGGGACAGGGACTGGGGCCAACGTCCTGACTTTC
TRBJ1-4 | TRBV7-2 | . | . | CASSLGAITNEKLFF | TGTGCCAGCAGCTTAGGAGCGATAACTAATGAAAAACTGTTTTTT
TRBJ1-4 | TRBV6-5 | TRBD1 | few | CASRRQGYEKLFF | TGTGCCAGCAGGCGACAGGGTTATGAAAAACTGTTTTTT
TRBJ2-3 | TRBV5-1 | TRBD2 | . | CASSLGAGGDTQYF | TGCGCCAGCAGCCTGGGTGCGGGAGGAGATACGCAGTATTTT
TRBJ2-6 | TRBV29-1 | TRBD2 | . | CSVGGTGANVLTF | TGCAGCGTGGGAGGGACTGGGGCCAACGTCCTGACTTTC
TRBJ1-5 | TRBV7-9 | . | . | CASSLAGGTGQPQHF | TGTGCCAGCAGCTTAGCTGGGGGCACCGGTCAGCCCCAGCATTTT
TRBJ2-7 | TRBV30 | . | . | CAWESRVSYEQYF | TGTGCCTGGGAGAGCAGGGTCTCCTACGAGCAGTACTTC
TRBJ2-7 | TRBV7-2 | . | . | CASSLGRGHSYEQYF | TGTGCCAGCAGCTTAGGGCGGGGGCACTCCTACGAGCAGTACTTC
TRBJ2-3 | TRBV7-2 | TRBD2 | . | CASSPGLASTDTQYF | TGTGCCAGCAGCCCGGGACTAGCGAGCACAGATACGCAGTATTTT
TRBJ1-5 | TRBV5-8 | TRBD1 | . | CASSVHLTGNQPQHF | TGTGCCAGCAGCGTTCACCTGACAGGGAATCAGCCCCAGCATTTT
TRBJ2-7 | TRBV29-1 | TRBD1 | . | CSAGQDYEQYF | TGCAGCGCCGGACAGGACTACGAGCAGTACTTC
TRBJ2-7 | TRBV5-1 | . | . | CASSLWGRTGEQYF | TGCGCCAGCAGCTTGTGGGGGCGAACTGGCGAGCAGTACTTC
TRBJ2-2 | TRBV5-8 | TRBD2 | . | CASSPLAGDTGELFF | TGTGCCAGCAGCCCACTAGCGGGGGACACCGGGGAGCTGTTTTTT
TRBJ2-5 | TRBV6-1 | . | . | CASLGGETQYF | TGTGCCAGCCTAGGGGGAGAGACCCAGTACTTC
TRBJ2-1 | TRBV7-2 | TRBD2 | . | CASSPKAGGRGEQFF | TGTGCCAGCAGCCCGAAAGCGGGGGGGCGTGGTGAGCAGTTCTTC
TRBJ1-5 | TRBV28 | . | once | CPGQPQHF | TGTCCGGGTCAGCCCCAGCATTTT
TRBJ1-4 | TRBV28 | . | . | CASSFGGKVEKLFF | TGTGCCAGCAGTTTCGGGGGGAAGGTTGAAAAACTGTTTTTT
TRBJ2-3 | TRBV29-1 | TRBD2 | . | CSVEPGSGRSMVPDTQYF | TGCAGCGTTGAACCGGGAAGCGGGAGGTCTATGGTCCCAGATACGCAGTATTTT
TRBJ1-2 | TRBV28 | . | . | CASSFVPRGRGGGYTF | TGTGCCAGCAGTTTTGTCCCCCGAGGGAGGGGGGGTGGCTACACCTTC
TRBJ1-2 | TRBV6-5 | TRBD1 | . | CASSLPTGDRYTF | TGTGCCAGCAGCCTCCCGACAGGGGATCGCTACACCTTC
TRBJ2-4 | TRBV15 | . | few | CATSGNSGFGIQYF | TGTGCCACCAGCGGCAACTCAGGGTTTGGCATTCAGTACTTC